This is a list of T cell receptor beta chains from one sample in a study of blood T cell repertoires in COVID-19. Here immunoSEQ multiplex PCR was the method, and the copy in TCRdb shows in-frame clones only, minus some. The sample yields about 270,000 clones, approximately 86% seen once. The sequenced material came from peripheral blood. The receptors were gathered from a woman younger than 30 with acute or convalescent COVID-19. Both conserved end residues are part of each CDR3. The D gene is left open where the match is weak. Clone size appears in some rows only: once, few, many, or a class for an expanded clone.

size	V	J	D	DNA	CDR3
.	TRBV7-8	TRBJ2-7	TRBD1	TGTGCCAGCAGCTCAAAAAGACTGCCGGGACAGAGTTACGAGCAGTACTTC	CASSSKRLPGQSYEQYF
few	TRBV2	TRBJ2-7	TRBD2	TGTGCCAGCAGTGATTGGACTAGCAGCTACGAGCAGTACTTC	CASSDWTSSYEQYF
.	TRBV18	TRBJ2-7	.	TGTGCCAGCTCACCACCTACAGTTCCCTACGAGCAGTACTTC	CASSPPTVPYEQYF
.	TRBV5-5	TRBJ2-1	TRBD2	TGTGCCAGCAGCTTGGGCCTACTAGCGGGAGAAAAGCAGTTCTTC	CASSLGLLAGEKQFF
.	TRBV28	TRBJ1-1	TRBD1	TGTGCCAGCAGTAGGGAGTTTGCGACAGGGGCTTTCTTT	CASSREFATGAFF
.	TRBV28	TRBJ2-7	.	TGTGCCAGCAGTTTTCCGGGTATCTACGAGCAGTACTTC	CASSFPGIYEQYF
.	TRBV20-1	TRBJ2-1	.	TGCAGTGCTAGTTCGGTGTGGTCCTACAATGAGCAGTTCTTC	CSASSVWSYNEQFF
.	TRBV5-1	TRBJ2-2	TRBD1	TGCGCCAGCAGGATCGGGCAGGGGGACGTCGGGGAGCTGTTTTTT	CASRIGQGDVGELFF
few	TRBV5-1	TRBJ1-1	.	TGCGCCAGCAGCCCCCAGGGGTCGATAGGGAACACTGAAGCTTTCTTT	CASSPQGSIGNTEAFF
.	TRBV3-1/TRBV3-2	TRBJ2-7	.	TGTGCCAGCAGCCCGCCGGGACTGCCTCCCTACGAGCAGTACTTC	CASSPPGLPPYEQYF
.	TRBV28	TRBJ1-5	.	TGTGCCAGCTGCAACGGGGGGATTGATCAGCCCCAGCATTTT	CASCNGGIDQPQHF
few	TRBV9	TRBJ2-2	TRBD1	TGTGCCAGCAGCCCACAGGGGGCTATCGGGGAGCTGTTTTTT	CASSPQGAIGELFF
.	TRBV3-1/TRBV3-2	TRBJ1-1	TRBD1	TGTGCCAGCAGCCAAGAACAGGGGGCCCTCGAAGCTTTCTTT	CASSQEQGALEAFF
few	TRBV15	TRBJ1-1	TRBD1	TGTGCCACCAGCAGCGGCGTCACAGGGGGGAGGAACACTGAAGCTTTCTTT	CATSSGVTGGRNTEAFF
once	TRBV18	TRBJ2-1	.	TGTGCCAGCTCACCACCGGTTGGGGCAGAAATCTACAATGAGCAGTTCTTC	CASSPPVGAEIYNEQFF
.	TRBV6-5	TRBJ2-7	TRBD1	TGTGCCAGCAGTTACGCGACAGGGTCGAGTGATCGGCAGTACTTC	CASSYATGSSDRQYF
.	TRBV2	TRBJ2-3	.	TGTGCCAGCAGGGAGAGTGAGGGCACAGATACGCAGTATTTT	CASRESEGTDTQYF
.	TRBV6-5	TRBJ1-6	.	TGTGCCAGCAGTTCGGACAGTCAAGGTTCACCCCTCCACTTT	CASSSDSQGSPLHF
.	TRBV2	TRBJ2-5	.	TGTGCCAGCAGGGCCAATCAAGAGACCCAGTACTTC	CASRANQETQYF
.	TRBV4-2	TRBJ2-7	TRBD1	TGTGCCAGCAGCCAGGCTCTCCGGGACAGAGGCTTAGTCTCCTACGAGCAGTACTTC	CASSQALRDRGLVSYEQYF
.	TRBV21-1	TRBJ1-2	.	TGTGCCAGCAGAGTAGTATCTAACTATGGCTACACCTTC	CASRVVSNYGYTF
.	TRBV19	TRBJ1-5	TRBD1	TGTGCCAGTAGTTGGGACAGTAGGAACAATCAGCCCCAGCATTTT	CASSWDSRNNQPQHF
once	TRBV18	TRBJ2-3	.	TGTGCCAGCTCAGCCCTACAGGGATCGGGCACAGATACGCAGTATTTT	CASSALQGSGTDTQYF
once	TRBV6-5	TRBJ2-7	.	TGTGCCAGCAGTTACGACGGGTCCTACGAGCAGTACTTC	CASSYDGSYEQYF
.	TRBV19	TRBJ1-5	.	TGTGCCAGTAGTATAGTTTCAGGGGTGAGCAATCAGCCCCAGCATTTT	CASSIVSGVSNQPQHF
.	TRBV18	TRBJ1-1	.	TGTGCCAGCTCACCAGGGGCGGAGACTGAAGCTTTCTTT	CASSPGAETEAFF
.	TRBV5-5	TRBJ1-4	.	TGTGCCAGCAGCACCGTGGTGGGCCAGGATAATGAAAAACTGTTTTTT	CASSTVVGQDNEKLFF
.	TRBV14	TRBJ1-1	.	TGTGCCAGCAGCCAAGTAAATGCGCTAAAAGCTTTCTTT	CASSQVNALKAFF
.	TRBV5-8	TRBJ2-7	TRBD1	TGTGCCAGCAGCTTGTATGGACAGGGGACCCGAAAGGCCTACGAGCAGTACTTC	CASSLYGQGTRKAYEQYF
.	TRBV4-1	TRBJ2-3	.	TGCGCCAGCAGCCCTCAGACAGATACGCAGTATTTT	CASSPQTDTQYF
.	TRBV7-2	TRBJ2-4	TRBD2	TGTGCCAGCAGCCTACTAGCGGGAAACCAAAACATTCAGTACTTC	CASSLLAGNQNIQYF
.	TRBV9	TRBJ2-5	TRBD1	TGTGCCAGCAGCGTGGGACAGGCAGAGACCCAGTACTTC	CASSVGQAETQYF
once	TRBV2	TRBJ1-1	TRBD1	TGTGCCAGCAGGGACAGGGGGCGTACTGAAGCTTTCTTT	CASRDRGRTEAFF
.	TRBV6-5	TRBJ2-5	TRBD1	TGTGCCAGCAGGGCCAGACAGGGTACAGTGGAGACCCAGTACTTC	CASRARQGTVETQYF
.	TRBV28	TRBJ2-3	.	TGTGCCAGCAGTAGCACTAGTCCTTACACAGATACGCAGTATTTT	CASSSTSPYTDTQYF
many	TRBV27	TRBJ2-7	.	TGTGCCAGCAGTTTATCATGGGGGGATTACGAGCAGTACTTC	CASSLSWGDYEQYF
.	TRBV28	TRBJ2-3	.	TGTGCCAGCAGTAGTTCCCCGGGCGGGATGGCAGATACGCAGTATTTT	CASSSSPGGMADTQYF
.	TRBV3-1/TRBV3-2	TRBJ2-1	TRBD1	TGTGCCAGCACCCGGGACAGGCACTCCTACAATGAGCAGTTCTTC	CASTRDRHSYNEQFF
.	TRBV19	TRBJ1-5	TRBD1	TGTGCCAGTAGTATCCGGGACAGGGACGGCAATCAGCCCCAGCATTTT	CASSIRDRDGNQPQHF
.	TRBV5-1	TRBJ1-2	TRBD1	TGCGCCAGCAGCTTACAACAGGGGACGGATGGCTACACCTTC	CASSLQQGTDGYTF
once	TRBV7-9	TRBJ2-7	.	TGTGCCAGCAGCCCCCTCTATGCCCGCTCCTACGAGCAGTACTTC	CASSPLYARSYEQYF
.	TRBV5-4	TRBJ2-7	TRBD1	TGTGCCCCCCAAATCCCCCAGGCAGGGGGTGACGAGCAGTACTTC	CAPQIPQAGGDEQYF
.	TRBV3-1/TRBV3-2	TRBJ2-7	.	TGTGCCAGCAGCCAAGAGATAACAGGGCTAGGCGAGCAGTACTTC	CASSQEITGLGEQYF
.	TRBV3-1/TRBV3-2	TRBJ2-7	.	TGTGCCAGCAGCCAAGATCCAGGGGTTTCAGCCTACGAGCAGTACTTC	CASSQDPGVSAYEQYF
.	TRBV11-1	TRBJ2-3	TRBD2	TGTGCCAGCAGGGGACTAGCGGGCAACACAGATACGCAGTATTTT	CASRGLAGNTDTQYF
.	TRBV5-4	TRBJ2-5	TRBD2	TGTGCCAGCAGCCTAGCGGGGAGCCAAGAGACCCAGTACTTC	CASSLAGSQETQYF
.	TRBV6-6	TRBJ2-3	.	TGTGCCAGCAGTTACTACAGGACAGGGAGGGAGGATACGCAGTATTTT	CASSYYRTGREDTQYF
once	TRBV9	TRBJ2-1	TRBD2	TGTGCCAGCAGCCCGACTAGCGGGAGCAACAATGAGCAGTTCTTC	CASSPTSGSNNEQFF
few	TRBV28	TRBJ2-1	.	TGTGCCAGCAGTTTTTGGCACTTCCTAGAATCCACCAATGAGCAGTTCTTC	CASSFWHFLESTNEQFF
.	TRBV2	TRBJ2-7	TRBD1	TGTGCCAGCAGTAGGGGACAGGGGACCCCCCTGGACTACGAGCAGTACTTC	CASSRGQGTPLDYEQYF
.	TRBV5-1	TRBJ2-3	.	TGCGCCAGCAGCTCAGACAGACGCGGTTTTACAGATACGCAGTATTTT	CASSSDRRGFTDTQYF
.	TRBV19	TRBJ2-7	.	TGTGCCAGTAGTATAGTTGGCGCACAGGGTTTTACCTACGAGCAGTACTTC	CASSIVGAQGFTYEQYF
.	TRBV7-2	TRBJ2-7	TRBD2	TGTGCCAGCAGCTTATCTATTGGGCGGGAGGTCCCCTACGAGCAGTACTTC	CASSLSIGREVPYEQYF
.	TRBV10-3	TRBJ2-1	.	TGTGCCATCAGTGAAAGAAGCGGAGTCTACAATGAGCAGTTCTTC	CAISERSGVYNEQFF